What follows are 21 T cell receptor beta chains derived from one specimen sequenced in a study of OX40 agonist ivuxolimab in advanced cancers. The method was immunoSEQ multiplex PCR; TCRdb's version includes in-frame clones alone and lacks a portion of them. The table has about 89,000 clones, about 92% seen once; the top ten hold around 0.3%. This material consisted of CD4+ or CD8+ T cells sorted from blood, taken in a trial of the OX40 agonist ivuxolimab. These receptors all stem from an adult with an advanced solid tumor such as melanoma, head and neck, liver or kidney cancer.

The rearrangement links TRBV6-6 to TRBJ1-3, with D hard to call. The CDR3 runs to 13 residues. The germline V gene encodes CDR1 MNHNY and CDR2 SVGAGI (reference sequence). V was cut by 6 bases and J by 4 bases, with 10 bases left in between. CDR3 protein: CASSPQRGNTIYF. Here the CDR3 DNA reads TGTGCCAGCAGCCCTCAGAGGGGAAACACCATATATTTT.

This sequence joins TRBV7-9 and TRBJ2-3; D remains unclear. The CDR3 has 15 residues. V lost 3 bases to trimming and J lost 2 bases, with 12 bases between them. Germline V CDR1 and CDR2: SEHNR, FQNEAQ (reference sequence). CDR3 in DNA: TGTGCCAGCAGCTTCTCGTCCCAGTCCACAGATACGCAGTATTTT. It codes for CASSFSSQSTDTQYF.

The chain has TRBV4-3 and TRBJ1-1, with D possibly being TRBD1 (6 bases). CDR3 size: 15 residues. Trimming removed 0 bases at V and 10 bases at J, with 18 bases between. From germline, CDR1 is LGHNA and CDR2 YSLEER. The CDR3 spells CASSQDTGRGEGAFF. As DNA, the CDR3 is TGCGCCAGCAGCCAAGATACGGGCAGGGGCGAGGGAGCTTTCTTT.

The CDR3 region has the DNA TGTGCCAGCAGTCCACTAAACGGCGGGAGTACGTTATTCAATGAGCAGTTCTTC. Translation gives CASSPLNGGSTLFNEQFF. The rearrangement uses TRBV28 and TRBJ2-1; 7 bases are a match to TRBD2. V was pared by 5 bases and J by 6 bases, with 19 bases of the junction left unmatched. This CDR3 comprises 18 residues. CDR1 MDHEN and CDR2 SYDVKM come from the germline V gene.

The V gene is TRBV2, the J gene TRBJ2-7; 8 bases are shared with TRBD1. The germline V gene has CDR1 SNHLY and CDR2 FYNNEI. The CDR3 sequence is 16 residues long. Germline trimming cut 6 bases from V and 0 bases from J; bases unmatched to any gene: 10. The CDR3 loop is CASRPSRTGISYEQYF. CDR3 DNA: TGTGCCAGCAGACCATCCCGGACAGGGATCTCCTACGAGCAGTACTTC.

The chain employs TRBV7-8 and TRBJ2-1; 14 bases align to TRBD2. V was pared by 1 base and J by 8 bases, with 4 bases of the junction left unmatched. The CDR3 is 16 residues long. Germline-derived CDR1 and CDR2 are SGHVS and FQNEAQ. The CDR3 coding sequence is TGTGCCAGCAGCTTAGAAGGGACTAGCGGGGGCCATGAGCAGTTCTTC. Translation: CASSLEGTSGGHEQFF.

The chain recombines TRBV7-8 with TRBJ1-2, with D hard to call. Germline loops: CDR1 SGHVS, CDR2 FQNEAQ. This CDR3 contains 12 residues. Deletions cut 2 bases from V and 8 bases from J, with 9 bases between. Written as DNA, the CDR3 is TGTGCCAGCAGCTTACCCGGGGTCGGCTACACCTTC. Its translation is CASSLPGVGYTF.

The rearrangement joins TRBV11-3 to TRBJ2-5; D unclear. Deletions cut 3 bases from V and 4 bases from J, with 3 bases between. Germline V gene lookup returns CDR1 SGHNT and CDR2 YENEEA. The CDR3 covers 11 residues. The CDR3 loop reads CASSFRETQYF. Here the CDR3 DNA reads TGTGCCAGCAGCTTTCGAGAGACCCAGTACTTC.

CDR3 coding DNA: TGTGCCAGCAGTACCGCACGGCAGGGCCCTTATGGCTACACCTTC. Residues: CASSTARQGPYGYTF. The genes are TRBV6-1 and TRBJ1-2; weak D call: TRBD1 (5 bases). The CDR3 has 15 residues. Trimming pared 5 bases from V and 5 bases from J, leaving 18 bases between. Germline loops: CDR1 MNHNS, CDR2 SASEGT.

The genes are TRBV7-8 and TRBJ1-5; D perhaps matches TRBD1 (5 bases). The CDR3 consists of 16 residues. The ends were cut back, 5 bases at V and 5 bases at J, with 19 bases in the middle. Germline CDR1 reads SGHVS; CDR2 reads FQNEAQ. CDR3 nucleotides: TGTGCCAGCAGCCTCTCCCCTTCAGGGCGGCATCAGCCCCAGCATTTT. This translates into CASSLSPSGRHQPQHF.

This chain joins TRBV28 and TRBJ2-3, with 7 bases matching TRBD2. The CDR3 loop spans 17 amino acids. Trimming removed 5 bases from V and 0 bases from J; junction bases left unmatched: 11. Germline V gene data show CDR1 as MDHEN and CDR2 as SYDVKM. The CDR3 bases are TGTGCCAGCAGTCAAAGCCGCGGGAGTCGGAGCACAGATACGCAGTATTTT. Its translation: CASSQSRGSRSTDTQYF.

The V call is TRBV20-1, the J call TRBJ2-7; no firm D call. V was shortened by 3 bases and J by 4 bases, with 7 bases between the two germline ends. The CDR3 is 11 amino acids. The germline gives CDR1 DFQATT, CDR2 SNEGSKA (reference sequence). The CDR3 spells CSASPQYEQYF. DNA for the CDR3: TGCAGTGCTAGTCCCCAGTACGAGCAGTACTTC.

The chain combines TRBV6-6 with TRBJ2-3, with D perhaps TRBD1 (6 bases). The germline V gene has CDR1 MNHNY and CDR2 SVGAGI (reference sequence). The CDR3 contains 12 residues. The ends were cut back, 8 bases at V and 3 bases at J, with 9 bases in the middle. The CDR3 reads CASGQSTDTQYF. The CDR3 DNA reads TGTGCCAGCGGACAGTCGACAGATACGCAGTATTTT.

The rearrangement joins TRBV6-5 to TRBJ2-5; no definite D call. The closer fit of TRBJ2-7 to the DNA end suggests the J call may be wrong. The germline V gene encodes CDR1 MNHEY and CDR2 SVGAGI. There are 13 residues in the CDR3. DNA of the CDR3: TGTGCCAGCAGATATGACGGTTCCTACGAGCAGTACTTC. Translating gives CASRYDGSYEQYF.

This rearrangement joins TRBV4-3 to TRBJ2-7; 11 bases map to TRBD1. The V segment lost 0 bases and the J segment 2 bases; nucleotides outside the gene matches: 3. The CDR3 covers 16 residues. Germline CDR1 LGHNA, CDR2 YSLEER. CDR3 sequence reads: CASSQEVDRGPYEQYF. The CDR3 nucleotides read TGCGCCAGCAGCCAAGAAGTGGACAGGGGGCCCTACGAGCAGTACTTC.

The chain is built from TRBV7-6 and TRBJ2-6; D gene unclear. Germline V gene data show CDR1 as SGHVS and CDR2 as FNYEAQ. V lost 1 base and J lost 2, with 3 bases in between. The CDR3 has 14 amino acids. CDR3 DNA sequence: TGTGCCAGCAGCTTAGTTGCTGGGGCCAACGTCCTGACTTTC. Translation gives CASSLVAGANVLTF.

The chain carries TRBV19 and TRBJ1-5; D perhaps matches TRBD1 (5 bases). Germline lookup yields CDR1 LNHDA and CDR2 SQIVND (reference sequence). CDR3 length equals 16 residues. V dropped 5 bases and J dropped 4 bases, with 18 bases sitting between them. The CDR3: CASSWDLPGINQPQHF. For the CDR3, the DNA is TGTGCCAGTAGTTGGGACCTCCCAGGGATAAATCAGCCCCAGCATTTT.

This chain's CDR3 is CATGLGGTQYF. The CDR3 DNA is TGTGCCACCGGCCTTGGGGGGACCCAGTACTTC. The J gene is TRBJ2-5, the V gene TRBV6-1, with D possibly called TRBD1 or TRBD2 (5 bases each). Trimming shortened V by 10 bases and J by 7 bases, and 13 bases separated the two germline ends. CDR1 is MNHNS, CDR2 SASEGT, per germline. The CDR3 is 11 amino acids.

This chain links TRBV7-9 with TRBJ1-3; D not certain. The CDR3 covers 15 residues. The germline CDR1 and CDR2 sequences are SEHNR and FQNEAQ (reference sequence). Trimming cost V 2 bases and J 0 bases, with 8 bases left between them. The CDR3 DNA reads TGTGCCAGCAGCTTATTATGGGTCTCTGGAAACACCATATATTTT. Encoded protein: CASSLLWVSGNTIYF.

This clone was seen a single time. The DNA for the CDR3 is TGTGCCAGCAGTTTCCTGGGACAGGGAAGGCAGCCCCAGCATTTT. Residues: CASSFLGQGRQPQHF. The V and J genes are TRBV28 and TRBJ1-5, with 9 bases fitting TRBD1. The CDR3 spans 15 residues. V dropped 3 bases and J dropped 7; count of bases not matched to a gene: 7. Germline V gene sequence: CDR1 MDHEN, CDR2 SYDVKM.

In DNA, the CDR3 is TGTGCCAGCAGTAAGGGTCAGCCCCAGCATTTT. Its protein product is CASSKGQPQHF. This sequence joins TRBV28 and TRBJ1-5; D gene uncertain. The CDR3 totals 11 residues. V lost 5 bases to trimming and J lost 6 bases, with 5 bases between them. The V gene's germline CDR1 is MDHEN and CDR2 SYDVKM.